This TCR beta chain was documented in a study of beta chain features in type 1 diabetes. Study background: Comparable age, gender and cell yields were observed in patients relative to healthy donors.

Trimming cost V 6 bases and J 8 bases, with 26 bases left between them. This CDR3 region has 16 residues. Germline CDR1 SQVTM, CDR2 ANQGSEA. Concerning this clone itself: The antigen remains undetermined.

The investigators reverse transcribed all of the isolated RNA, so they sequenced expressed TCRB transcripts. About 3.5 million reads per sample on average were obtained from naive, central memory and regulatory T cell samples. Using immunoSEQ multiplex PCR, the repertoire was profiled, and TCRdb retains in-frame clones only, with some absent. The table has around 150,000 clones, roughly 65% seen once. Whole-study findings and limits: An over-representation of cells with high TCR expression could result from cDNA sequencing. In every one of the four CD4+ subsets, TCRB CDR3s were moderately but significantly shorter in Type 1 diabetes patients.

The source material was naive CD4+ T cells from blood. The rearrangement links TRBV29-1 to TRBJ2-1; the D is unclear. This sequence was found in a man younger than 40 with type 1 diabetes. The CDR3 DNA reads TGCAGCGTCGCCTACTCGTCCGGGTTCCCTCGAGATGAGCAGTTCTTC. Translation: CSVAYSSGFPRDEQFF.